This T cell receptor beta chain was found in a study of lymphopenia after photon versus proton radiotherapy. As for this clone: What it binds is not known. Distinct nucleotide sequences in the sample also encode this CDR3.

Produced via immunoSEQ multiplex PCR; TCRdb's table is partial and in-frame only. The sample lists about 22,000 clones, about 89% seen once, with 8.5% to 14% in the top ten. Study-wide results and limits: Proton therapy kept repertoires fairly stable, unlike photons, which gained effector/memory cells. After lymphocyte nadir, photon-treated repertoires showed oligoclonal expansion, especially CD8+ Temra.

The germline V gene has CDR1 GTSNPN and CDR2 SVGIG (reference sequence). The ends lost 2 bases at V and 8 bases at J; junction bases unmatched: 7. The CDR3 runs to 14 residues. The rearrangement links TRBV30 to TRBJ1-4, with 8 bases aligning to TRBD1. This specimen consisted of peripheral blood, obtained from a patient treated with proton-based radiotherapy. The origin of this receptor is an elderly man with esophageal cancer. CDR3 sequence reads: CAWSYRGEREKLFF. The CDR3 DNA sequence: TGTGCCTGGAGTTACAGGGGGGAGAGAGAAAAACTGTTTTTT. Full variable domain (rest looked up from reference TRBV30 and TRBJ1-4): SQTIHQWPATLVQPVGSPLSLECTVEGTSNPNLYWYRQAAGRGLQLLFYSVGIGQISSEVPQNLSASRPQDRQFILSSKKLLLSDSGFYLCAWSYRGEREKLFFGSGTQLSVL.